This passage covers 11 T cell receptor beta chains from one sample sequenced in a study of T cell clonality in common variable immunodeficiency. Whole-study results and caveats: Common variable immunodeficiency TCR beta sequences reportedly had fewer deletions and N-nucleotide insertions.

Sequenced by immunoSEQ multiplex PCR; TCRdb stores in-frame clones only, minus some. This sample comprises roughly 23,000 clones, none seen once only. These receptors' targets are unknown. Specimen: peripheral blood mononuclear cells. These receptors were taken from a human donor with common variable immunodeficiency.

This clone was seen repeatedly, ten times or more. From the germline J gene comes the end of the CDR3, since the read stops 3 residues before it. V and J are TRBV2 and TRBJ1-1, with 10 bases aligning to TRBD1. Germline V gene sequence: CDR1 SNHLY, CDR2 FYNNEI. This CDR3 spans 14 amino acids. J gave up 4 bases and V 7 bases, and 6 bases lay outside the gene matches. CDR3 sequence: CASKQDRGSTEAFF. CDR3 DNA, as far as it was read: TGTGCCAGCAAACAGGACAGGGGGAGCACTGAA.

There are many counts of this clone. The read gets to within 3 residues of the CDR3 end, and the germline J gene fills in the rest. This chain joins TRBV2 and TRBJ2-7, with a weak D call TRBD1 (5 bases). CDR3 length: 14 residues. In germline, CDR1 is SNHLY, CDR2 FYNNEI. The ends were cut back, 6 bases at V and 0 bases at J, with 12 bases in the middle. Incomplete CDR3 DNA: TGTGCCAGCAGGACTCAGACAGTCTCCTACGAG. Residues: CASRTQTVSYE. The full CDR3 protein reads CASRTQTVSYEQYF.

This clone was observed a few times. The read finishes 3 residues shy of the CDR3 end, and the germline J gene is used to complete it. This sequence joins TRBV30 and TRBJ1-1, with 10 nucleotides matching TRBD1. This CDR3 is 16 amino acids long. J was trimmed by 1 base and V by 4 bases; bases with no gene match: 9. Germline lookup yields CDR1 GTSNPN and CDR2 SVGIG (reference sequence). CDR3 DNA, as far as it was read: TGTGCCTGGATCCCGGGACAGGGGTACCCGAACACTGAA. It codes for CAWIPGQGYPNTE. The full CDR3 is CAWIPGQGYPNTEAFF.

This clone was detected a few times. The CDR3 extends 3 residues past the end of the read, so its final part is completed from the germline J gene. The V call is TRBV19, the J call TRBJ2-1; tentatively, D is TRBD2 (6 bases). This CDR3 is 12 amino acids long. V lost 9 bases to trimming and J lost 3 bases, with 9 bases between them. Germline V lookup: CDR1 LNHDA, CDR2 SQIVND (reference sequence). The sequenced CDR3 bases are TGTGCCAGCCTGGACTACTACAATGAG. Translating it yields CASLDYYNE. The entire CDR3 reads CASLDYYNEQFF.

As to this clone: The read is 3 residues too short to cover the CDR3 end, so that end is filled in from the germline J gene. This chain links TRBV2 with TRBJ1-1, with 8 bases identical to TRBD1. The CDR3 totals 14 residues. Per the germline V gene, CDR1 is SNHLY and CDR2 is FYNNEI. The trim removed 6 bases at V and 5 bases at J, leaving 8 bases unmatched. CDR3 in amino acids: CASRGHRGYTEAFF. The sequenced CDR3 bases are TGTGCCAGCAGGGGCCACAGGGGGTATACTGAA.

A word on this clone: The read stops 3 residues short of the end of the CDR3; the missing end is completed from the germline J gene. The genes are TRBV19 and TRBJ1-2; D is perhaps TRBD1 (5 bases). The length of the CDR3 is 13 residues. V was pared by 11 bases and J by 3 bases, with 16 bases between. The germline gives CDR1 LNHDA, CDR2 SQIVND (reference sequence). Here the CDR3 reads CASSVGEYYGYTF. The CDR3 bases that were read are TGTGCCTCATCGGTAGGGGAATACTATGGC.

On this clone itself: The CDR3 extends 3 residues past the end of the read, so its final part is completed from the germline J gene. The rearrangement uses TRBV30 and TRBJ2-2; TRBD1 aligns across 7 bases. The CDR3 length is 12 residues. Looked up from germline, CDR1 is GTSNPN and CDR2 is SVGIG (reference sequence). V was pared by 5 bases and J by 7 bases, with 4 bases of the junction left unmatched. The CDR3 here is CAWRQGIGELFF. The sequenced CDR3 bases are TGTGCCTGGCGACAGGGTATCGGGGAG.

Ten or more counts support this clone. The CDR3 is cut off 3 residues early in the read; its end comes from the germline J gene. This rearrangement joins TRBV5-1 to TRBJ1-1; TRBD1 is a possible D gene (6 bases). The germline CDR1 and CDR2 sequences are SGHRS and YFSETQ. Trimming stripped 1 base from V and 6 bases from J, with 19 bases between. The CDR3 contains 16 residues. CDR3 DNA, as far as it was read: TGCGCCAGCAGCTTGCAGGGTTACAGGGAATGGGCTGAA. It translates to CASSLQGYREWAE. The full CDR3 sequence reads CASSLQGYREWAEAFF.

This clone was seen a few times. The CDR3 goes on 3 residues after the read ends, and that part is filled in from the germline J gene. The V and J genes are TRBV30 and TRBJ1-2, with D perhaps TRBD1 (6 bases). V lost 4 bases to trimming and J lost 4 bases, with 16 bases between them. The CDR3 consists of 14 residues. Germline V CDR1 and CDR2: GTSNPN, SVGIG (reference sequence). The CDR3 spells CAWTLGDRRYGYTF. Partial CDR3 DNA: TGTGCCTGGACCTTAGGAGACAGGCGCTATGGC.

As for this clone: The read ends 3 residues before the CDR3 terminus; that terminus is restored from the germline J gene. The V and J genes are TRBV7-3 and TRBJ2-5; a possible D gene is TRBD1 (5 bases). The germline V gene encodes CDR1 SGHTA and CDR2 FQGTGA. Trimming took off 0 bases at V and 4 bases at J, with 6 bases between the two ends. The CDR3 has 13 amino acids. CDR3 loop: CASSLTQGETQYF. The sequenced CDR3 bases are TGTGCCAGCAGCTTAACGCAGGGAGAGACC.

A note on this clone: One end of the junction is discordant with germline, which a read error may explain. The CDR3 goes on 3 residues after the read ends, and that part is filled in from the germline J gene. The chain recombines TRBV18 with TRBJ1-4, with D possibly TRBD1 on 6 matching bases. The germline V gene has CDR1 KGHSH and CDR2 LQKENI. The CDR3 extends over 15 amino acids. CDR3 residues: CASSQRTATKEKLFF. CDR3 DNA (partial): TGTGCCAGCTCACAGAGGACAGCAACTAAGGAAAAA.